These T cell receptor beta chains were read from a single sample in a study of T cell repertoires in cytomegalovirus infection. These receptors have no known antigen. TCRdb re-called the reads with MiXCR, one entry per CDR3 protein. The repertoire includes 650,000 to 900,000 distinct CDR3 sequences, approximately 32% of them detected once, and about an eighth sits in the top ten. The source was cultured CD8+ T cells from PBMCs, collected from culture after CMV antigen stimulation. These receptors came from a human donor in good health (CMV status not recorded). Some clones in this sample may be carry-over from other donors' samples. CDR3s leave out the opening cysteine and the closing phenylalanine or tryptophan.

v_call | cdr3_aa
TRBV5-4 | ASSTSGVSSYNEQF
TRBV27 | ASRNLGTGRDEQF
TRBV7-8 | ASSFGPTFTDTQY
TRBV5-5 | ASSLGQALQPQH
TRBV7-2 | ASSVWVNTEAF
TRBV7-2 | ASSFLDVSYEQY
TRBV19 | ASSIARDGSYGYT
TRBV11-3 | ASSSDRDRGYEQY
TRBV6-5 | ASRLQGIMDIQY
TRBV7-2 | ASSLDRPYGYT
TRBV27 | ASSLIPGGGYEQY
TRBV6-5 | ASSRAMASGAPRVWEQY
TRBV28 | ASSRTGAYGYT
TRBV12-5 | ASGGQGGTNEKLF
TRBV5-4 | ASSRGQGRTAEAF
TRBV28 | ASSLGGGADEKLF
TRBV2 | ARGRTGAVSNYGYT
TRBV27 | ASSIQGRYEQY
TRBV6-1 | ASSVPDRPEAF
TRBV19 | ATETGGAQPQH